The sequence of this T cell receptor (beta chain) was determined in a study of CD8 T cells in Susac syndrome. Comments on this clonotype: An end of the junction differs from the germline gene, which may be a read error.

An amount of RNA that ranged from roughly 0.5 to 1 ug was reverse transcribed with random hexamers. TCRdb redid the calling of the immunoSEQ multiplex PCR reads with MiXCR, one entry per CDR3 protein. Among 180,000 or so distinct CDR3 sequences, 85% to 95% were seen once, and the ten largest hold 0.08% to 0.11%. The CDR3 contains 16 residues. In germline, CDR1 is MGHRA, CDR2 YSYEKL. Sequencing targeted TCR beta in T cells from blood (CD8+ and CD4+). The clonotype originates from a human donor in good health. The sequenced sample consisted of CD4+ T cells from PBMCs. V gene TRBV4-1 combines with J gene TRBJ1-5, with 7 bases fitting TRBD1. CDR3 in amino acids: CASSQGDRRANQPQHF. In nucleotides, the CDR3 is TGCGCCAGCAGTCAAGGGGACAGACGGGCGAATCAGCCCCAGCATTTT.